Sequencing of this T cell receptor (beta chain) was carried out in a study of blood T cell repertoires in COVID-19. Study information: The study drew acute and convalescent COVID-19 samples from the United States, Italy and Spain. In each case, the material was cDNA or gDNA derived from T cells, B-cell-depleted T cells, or PBMCs.

V dropped 4 bases and J dropped 4 bases, with 17 bases sitting between them. CDR1 and CDR2 (germline): SGHNT, YYREEE (reference sequence). The CDR3 covers 16 residues. Clones were sequenced by immunoSEQ multiplex PCR, and TCRdb holds only the in-frame ones, with some missing. The table has some 120,000 clones, 65% to 85% seen once. What was sequenced was peripheral blood. V usage is TRBV5-4 and J usage is TRBJ1-4; D is unresolved. The TCR originated in a man between 65 and 79 years old with acute or convalescent COVID-19. Written as DNA, the CDR3 is TGTGCCAGCAGCGCTCTCCCCGAGTCGGGTAATGAAAAACTGTTTTTT. The encoded protein is CASSALPESGNEKLFF.